This record concerns one T cell receptor beta chain sequence. This clonotype was seen a few times. Its antigen is unknown. No much larger clonotype is one base removed from it; base qualities were not supplied. V is reduced by 3 bases and J by 8 bases, leaving a spacing of 10 bases between them. In the germline V gene (reference sequence), CDR1 corresponds to LNHDA and CDR2 to SQIVND. The CDR3 numbers 13 residues from cysteine through phenylalanine. Only the CDR3 part of the read is kept: 39 bases, read in frame from the first base. This specimen belongs to a study of blood T cells in healthy people across ages (dated by TCRdb to between 2015 and 2016). About the investigation overall: In model experiments, template switching captured roughly one uniquely barcoded TCR beta cDNA molecule for every two T cells. Four age groups were formed from the donors: young (average approximately 15 years), middle-aged (just under 40), aged (more than 55) and long-lived (about 75). The study measured age-related changes in TCR beta repertoire diversity using deep sequencing normalized with unique cDNA molecular identifiers. To avoid experimental bias, donors of different ages were distributed randomly across sequencing lanes. Using the same blood draw, the study looked at two additional independent replicas of 1 million unique cDNA reads for two donors, one aged 18 to 30 and the other aged 80 or older. General study outcomes and caveats: Estimates of total diversity based on one million sequenced T cells were regarded as lower bounds and as underestimates. The percentage of naive T cells measured by flow cytometry correlated strongly with observed TCR beta diversity. The long-lived group showed more naive CD4+ T cells, fewer expanded clones and increased TCR diversity than the aged group, suggesting age selection. Observed TCR beta diversity per million T cells fell roughly linearly with age, and a significant reduction was already apparent by age around 39. Because profiling used bulk unsorted PBMCs, naive and antigen-experienced compartments could not be compared conclusively. Because donor CMV infection status was unknown, age-related changes in expanded clonotypes were potentially confounded.

Donors were 30 to 45 systemically healthy Caucasian individuals from Russia aged roughly 6 to 90 years. Approximately 9.3 milliliters of peripheral blood were drawn from each donor into EDTA-treated Vacutainer tubes. Ficoll-Paque density-gradient centrifugation was used to isolate PBMCs, with at least 6 million per sample. Total RNA, at least 6 micrograms per sample, was extracted from PBMCs with Trizol reagent. Naive CD45RAhigh/CD27high T cell percentages were measured by flow cytometry on a PBMC aliquot from every donor. Libraries were built with 5' RACE. The instrument was an Illumina HiSeq 2500. A second 7 to 11 cycle PCR used a sample-barcoded 5' primer and a J-beta primer mix. A unique molecular identifier was introduced onto each TCR beta cDNA molecule by a template-switch 5' adaptor carrying 12 random nucleotides. Each sample yielded at least 3 million CDR3-containing paired-end reads. First-strand cDNA synthesis was performed from all RNA using the Mint cDNA synthesis kit, with priming by a TRBC-specific oligonucleotide. All cDNA was treated with uracil-DNA glycosylase and then went through a first 18-cycle PCR with the universal primers M1SS and BC2_uni_R. In the original analysis: For normalization, 1 million high-quality reads were randomly selected from each sample, with every read carrying a distinct molecular identifier. Instead of being binned into consensus sequences, reads with shared molecular identifiers were discarded. CDR3 identification, clonotype clustering and error correction used MiTCR with a Q25 quality threshold and the strictest error-elimination algorithm. Lower-bound total TCR beta diversity was estimated with a nonparametric unseen species model using Euler transformation. Clones were called with MiXCR by TCRdb after fastp trimmed the public reads at Q25, and only in-frame beta chains were retained. Identical CDR3 protein sequences are pooled into one entry, listed with their most common genes and DNA. In this record, the V and J calls reflect TCRdb's handling and not the investigators' own analysis. The sample table records around 620,000 distinct CDR3 sequences; about 26% of these occur just once. Jointly, the top ten make up under 20% of the sample.

The sequence was obtained from a woman aged 70 to 79 in good health. Sample: blood. The chain links TRBV19 with TRBJ1-4, with a weak D call of TRBD1 (5 bases match). The DNA is TGTGCCAGTAGTATTAGGGGAGGGGAAAAACTGTTTTTT. Its protein reads: CASSIRGGEKLFF. Where the CDR3 stops, the reference TRBV19 and TRBJ1-4 genes take over; the full variable domain is DGGITQSPKYLFRKEGQNVTLSCEQNLNHDAMYWYRQDPGQGLRLIYYSQIVNDFQKGDIAEGYSVSREKKESFPLTVTSAQKNPTAFYLCASSIRGGEKLFFGSGTQLSVL.